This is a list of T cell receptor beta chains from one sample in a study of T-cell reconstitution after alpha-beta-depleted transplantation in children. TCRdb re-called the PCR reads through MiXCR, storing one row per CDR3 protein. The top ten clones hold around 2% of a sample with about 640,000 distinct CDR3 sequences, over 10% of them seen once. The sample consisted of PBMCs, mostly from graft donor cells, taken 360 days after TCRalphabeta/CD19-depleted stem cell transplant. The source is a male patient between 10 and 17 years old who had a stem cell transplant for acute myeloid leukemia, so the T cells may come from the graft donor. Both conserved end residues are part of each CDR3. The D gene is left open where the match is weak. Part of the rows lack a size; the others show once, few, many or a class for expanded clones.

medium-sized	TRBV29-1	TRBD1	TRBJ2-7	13	CSAWTGDSYEQYF	TGCAGCGCTTGGACAGGGGACTCCTACGAGCAGTACTTC
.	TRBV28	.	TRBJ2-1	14	CASSLEKGGNEQFF	TGTGCCAGCAGTTTAGAGAAGGGGGGGAATGAGCAGTTCTTC
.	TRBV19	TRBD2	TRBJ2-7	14	CASSIGLAAYEQYF	TGTGCCAGTAGTATAGGACTAGCGGCCTACGAGCAGTACTTC
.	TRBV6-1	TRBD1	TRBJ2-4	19	CASSPGTGASRLAKNIQYF	TGTGCCAGCAGTCCCGGGACAGGGGCTTCTCGACTAGCCAAAAACATTCAGTACTTC
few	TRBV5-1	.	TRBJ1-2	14	CASSLGASAGGYTF	TGCGCCAGCAGCTTGGGAGCTTCGGCTGGGGGCTACACCTTC
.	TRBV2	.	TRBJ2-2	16	CASREQGRANTGELFF	TGTGCCAGCAGAGAACAGGGGAGGGCGAACACCGGGGAGCTGTTTTTT
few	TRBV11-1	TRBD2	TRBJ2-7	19	CASSFASLAGGPSSYEQYF	TGTGCCAGCAGCTTCGCCTCTCTAGCGGGAGGGCCTAGCTCCTACGAGCAGTACTTC
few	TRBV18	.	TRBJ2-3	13	CASSRWDFDTQYF	TGTGCCAGCTCACGCTGGGACTTTGATACGCAGTATTTT
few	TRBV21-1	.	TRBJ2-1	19	CASSTLAGEHSSSYNEQFF	TGTGCCAGCAGCACCCTAGCGGGAGAGCATTCGAGCTCCTACAATGAGCAGTTCTTC
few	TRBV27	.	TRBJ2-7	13	CASSFAGPREQYF	TGTGCCAGCAGTTTTGCAGGCCCTCGGGAGCAGTACTTC
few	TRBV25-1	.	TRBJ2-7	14	CASSDPNRDDEQYF	TGTGCCAGCAGTGATCCAAACCGGGACGACGAGCAGTACTTC
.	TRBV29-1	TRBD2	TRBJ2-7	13	CSVDGGRRYEQYF	TGCAGCGTTGACGGCGGGAGAAGATACGAGCAGTACTTC
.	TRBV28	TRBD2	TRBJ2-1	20	CASSRWGTSGTLLGHNEQFF	TGTGCCAGCAGCCGGTGGGGGACTAGCGGGACCCTCCTGGGTCACAATGAGCAGTTCTTC
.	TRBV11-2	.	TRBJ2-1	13	CASTRADYNEQFF	TGTGCCAGCACCCGCGCGGATTACAATGAGCAGTTCTTC
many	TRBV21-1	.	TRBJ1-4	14	CASHSTGLSEKLFF	TGTGCCAGCCATTCCACAGGGCTAAGTGAAAAACTGTTTTTT
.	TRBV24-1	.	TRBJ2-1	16	CATSDQDIPSYNEQFF	TGTGCCACCAGTGACCAGGACATTCCCTCCTACAATGAGCAGTTCTTC
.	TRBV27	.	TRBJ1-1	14	CASSLWHLNTEAFF	TGTGCCAGCAGTTTATGGCACCTGAACACTGAAGCTTTCTTT
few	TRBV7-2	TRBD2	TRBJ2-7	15	CASSLELAGADEQYF	TGTGCCAGCAGCTTAGAGCTAGCGGGAGCGGACGAGCAGTACTTC
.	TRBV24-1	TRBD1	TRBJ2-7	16	CATSETGTGSSYEQYF	TGTGCCACCAGTGAGACCGGGACAGGGAGCTCCTACGAGCAGTACTTC
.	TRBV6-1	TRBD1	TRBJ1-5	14	CASQWTGRDQPQHF	TGTGCCAGTCAATGGACAGGGAGGGATCAGCCCCAGCATTTT
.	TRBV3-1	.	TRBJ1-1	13	CASSQDPGEEAFF	TGTGCCAGCAGCCAAGATCCAGGGGAAGAAGCTTTCTTT
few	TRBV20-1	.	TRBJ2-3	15	CSAREGSHSTDTQYF	TGCAGTGCTAGAGAGGGGTCGCACTCTACAGATACGCAGTATTTT
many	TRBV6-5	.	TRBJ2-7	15	CASRSQVSLTYEQYF	TGTGCCAGCAGATCACAGGTCAGCCTTACCTACGAGCAGTACTTC
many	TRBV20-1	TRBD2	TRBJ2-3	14	CSASTGLGTDTQYF	TGCAGTGCTAGTACGGGACTAGGCACAGATACGCAGTATTTT
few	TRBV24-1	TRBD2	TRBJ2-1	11	CTWRGGNEQFF	TGTACCTGGCGGGGGGGGAATGAGCAGTTCTTC
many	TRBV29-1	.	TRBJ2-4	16	CSVAEFVTLAKNIQYF	TGCAGCGTTGCGGAGTTCGTGACTCTAGCCAAAAACATTCAGTACTTC
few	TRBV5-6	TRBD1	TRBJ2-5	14	CASSWGQGGKTQYF	TGTGCCAGCAGCTGGGGACAGGGAGGGAAGACCCAGTACTTC
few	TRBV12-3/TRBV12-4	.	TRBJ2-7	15	CASMGEAELSYEQYF	TGTGCCAGCATGGGCGAGGCGGAGCTGTCCTACGAGCAGTACTTC
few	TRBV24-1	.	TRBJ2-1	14	CATSDFERKYEQFF	TGTGCCACCAGTGATTTCGAACGGAAGTATGAGCAGTTCTTC
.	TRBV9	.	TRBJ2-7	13	CASSVDWASATYF	TGTGCCAGCAGCGTAGACTGGGCTAGCGCCACGTACTTC
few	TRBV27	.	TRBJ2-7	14	CATAPSAAPHEQYF	TGTGCCACCGCCCCCTCGGCAGCGCCCCACGAGCAGTACTTC
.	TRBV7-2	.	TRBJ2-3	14	CASIWLAERDTQYF	TGTGCCAGCATCTGGCTCGCGGAGCGGGATACGCAGTATTTT
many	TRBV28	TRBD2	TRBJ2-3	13	CASNLAGADTQYF	TGTGCCAGCAATCTAGCGGGAGCAGATACGCAGTATTTT
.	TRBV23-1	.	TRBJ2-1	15	CASSQYKTSRDEQFF	TGCGCCAGCAGTCAATATAAGACTAGTAGGGATGAGCAGTTCTTC
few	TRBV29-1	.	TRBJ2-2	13	CSSRRGNTGELFF	TGCAGCTCGAGAAGGGGGAACACCGGGGAGCTGTTTTTT
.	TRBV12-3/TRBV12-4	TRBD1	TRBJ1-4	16	CASSFTPGQLPEKLFF	TGTGCCAGCAGTTTCACACCGGGACAGCTTCCCGAAAAACTGTTTTTT
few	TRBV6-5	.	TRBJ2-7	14	CASSLPGGRGKQYF	TGTGCCAGCAGCCTTCCTGGAGGGAGGGGGAAGCAGTACTTC
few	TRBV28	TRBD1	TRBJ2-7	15	CASSLTGQLYYEQYF	TGTGCCAGCAGTTTAACGGGACAGCTATACTACGAGCAGTACTTC
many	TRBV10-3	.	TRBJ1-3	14	CAVRRDLVGNTIYF	TGTGCCGTCCGCCGGGACCTGGTCGGAAACACCATATATTTT
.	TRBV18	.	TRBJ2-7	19	CASSPNFGSRVRSSYEQYF	TGTGCCAGCTCACCAAATTTTGGCTCGCGGGTTCGGAGCTCCTACGAGCAGTACTTC
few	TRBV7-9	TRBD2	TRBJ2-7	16	CASSSIERGRSYEQYF	TGTGCCAGCAGCTCAATTGAGCGGGGCCGTTCCTACGAGCAGTACTTC